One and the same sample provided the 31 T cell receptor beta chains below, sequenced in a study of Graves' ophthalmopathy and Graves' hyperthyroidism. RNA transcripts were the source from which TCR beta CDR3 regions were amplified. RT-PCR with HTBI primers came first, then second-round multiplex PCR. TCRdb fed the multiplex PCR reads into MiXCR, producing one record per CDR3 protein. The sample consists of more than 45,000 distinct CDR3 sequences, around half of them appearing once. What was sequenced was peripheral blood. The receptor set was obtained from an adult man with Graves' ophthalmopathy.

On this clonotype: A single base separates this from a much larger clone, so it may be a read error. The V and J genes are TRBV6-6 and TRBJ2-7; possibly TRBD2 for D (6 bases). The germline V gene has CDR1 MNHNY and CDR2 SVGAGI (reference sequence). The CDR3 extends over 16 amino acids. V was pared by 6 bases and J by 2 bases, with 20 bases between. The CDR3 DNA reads TGTGCCAGCAGCCGACGCGGGGCAATATCCGCCTACGAGCAGTACTTC. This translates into CASSRRGAISAYEQYF.

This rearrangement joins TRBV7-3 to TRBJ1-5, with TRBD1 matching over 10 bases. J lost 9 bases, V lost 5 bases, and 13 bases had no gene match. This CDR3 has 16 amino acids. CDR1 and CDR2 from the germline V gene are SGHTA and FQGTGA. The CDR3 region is CASSHSETGGGLPQHF. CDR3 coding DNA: TGTGCCAGCAGCCACTCCGAGACAGGGGGCGGGTTGCCCCAGCATTTT.

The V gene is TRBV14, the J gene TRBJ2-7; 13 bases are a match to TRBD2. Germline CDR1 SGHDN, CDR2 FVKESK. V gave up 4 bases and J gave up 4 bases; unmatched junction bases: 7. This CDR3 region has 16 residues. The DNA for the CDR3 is TGTGCCAGCAGCCCCCCAGGACTAGCGGGAGTTTACGAGCAGTACTTC. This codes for CASSPPGLAGVYEQYF.

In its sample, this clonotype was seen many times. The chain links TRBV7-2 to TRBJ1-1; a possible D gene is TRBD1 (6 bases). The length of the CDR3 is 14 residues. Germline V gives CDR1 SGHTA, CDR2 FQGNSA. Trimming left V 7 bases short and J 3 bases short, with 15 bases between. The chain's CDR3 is CASTPGVGYTEAFF. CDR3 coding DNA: TGTGCCAGCACTCCAGGGGTGGGGTACACTGAAGCTTTCTTT.

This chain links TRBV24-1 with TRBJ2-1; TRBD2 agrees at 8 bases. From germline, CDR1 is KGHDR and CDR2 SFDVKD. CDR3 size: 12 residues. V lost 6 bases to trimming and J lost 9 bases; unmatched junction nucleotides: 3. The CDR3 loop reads CATSLAGFEQFF. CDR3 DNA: TGTGCCACCAGTCTAGCGGGTTTTGAGCAGTTCTTC.

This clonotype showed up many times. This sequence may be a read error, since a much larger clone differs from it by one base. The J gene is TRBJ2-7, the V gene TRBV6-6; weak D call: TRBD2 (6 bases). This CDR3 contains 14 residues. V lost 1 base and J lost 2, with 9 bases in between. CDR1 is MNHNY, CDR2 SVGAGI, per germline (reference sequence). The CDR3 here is CASSYFASAYEQYF. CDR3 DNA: TGTGCCAGCAGTTACTTCGCTAGCGCCTACGAGCAGTACTTC.

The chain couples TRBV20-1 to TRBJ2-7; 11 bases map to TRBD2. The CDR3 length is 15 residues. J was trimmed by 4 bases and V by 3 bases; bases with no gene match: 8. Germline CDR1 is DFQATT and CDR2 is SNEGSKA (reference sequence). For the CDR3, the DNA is TGCAGTGCTAGCCATAGCGGGGGGGAGTTATACGAGCAGTACTTC. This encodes CSASHSGGELYEQYF.

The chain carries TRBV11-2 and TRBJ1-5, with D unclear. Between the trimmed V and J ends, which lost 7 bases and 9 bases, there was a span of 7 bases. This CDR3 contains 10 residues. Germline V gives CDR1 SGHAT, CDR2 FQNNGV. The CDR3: CASTLGPQHF. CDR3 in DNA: TGTGCCAGCACCCTTGGGCCCCAGCATTTT.

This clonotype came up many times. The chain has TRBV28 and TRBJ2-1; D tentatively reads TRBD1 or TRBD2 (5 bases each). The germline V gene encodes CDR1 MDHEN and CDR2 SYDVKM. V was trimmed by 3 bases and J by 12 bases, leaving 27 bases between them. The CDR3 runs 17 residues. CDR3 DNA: TGTGCCAGCAGTTTCCTTTTGGACGGGACGGCCAATCAATGGCAGTTCTTC. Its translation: CASSFLLDGTANQWQFF. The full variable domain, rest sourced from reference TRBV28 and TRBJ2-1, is DVKVTQSSRYLVKRTGEKVFLECVQDMDHENMFWYRQDPGLGLRLIYFSYDVKMKEKGDIPEGYSVSREKKERFSLILESASTNQTSMYLCASSFLLDGTANQWQFFGPGTRLTVL.

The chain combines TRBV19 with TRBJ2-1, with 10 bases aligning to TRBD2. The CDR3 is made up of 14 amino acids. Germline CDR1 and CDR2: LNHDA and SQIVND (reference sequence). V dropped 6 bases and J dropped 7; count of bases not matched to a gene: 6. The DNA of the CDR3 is TGTGCCAGTAGACAGAGCGGGAGGGAAAATGAGCAGTTCTTC. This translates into CASRQSGRENEQFF.

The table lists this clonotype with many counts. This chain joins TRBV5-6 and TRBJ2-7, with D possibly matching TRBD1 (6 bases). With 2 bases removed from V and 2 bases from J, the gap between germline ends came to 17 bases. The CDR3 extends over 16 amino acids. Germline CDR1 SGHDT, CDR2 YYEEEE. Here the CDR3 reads CASSFKRTEGPYEQYF. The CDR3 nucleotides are TGTGCCAGCAGCTTCAAGAGGACAGAAGGTCCCTACGAGCAGTACTTC.

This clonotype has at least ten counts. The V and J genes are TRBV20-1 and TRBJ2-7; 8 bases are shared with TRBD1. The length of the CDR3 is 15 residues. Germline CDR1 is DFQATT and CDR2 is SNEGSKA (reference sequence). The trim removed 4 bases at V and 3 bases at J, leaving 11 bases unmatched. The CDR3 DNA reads TGCAGTGCTACTTCTTCACCGGGACAGGACTACGAGCAGTACTTC. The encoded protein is CSATSSPGQDYEQYF.

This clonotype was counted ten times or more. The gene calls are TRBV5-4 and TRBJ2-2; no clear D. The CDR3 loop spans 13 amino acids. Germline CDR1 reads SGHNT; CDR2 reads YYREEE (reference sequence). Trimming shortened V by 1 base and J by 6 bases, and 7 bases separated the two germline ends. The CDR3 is CASSLSMSGELFF. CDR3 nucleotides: TGTGCCAGCAGCTTGTCAATGTCCGGGGAGCTGTTTTTT.

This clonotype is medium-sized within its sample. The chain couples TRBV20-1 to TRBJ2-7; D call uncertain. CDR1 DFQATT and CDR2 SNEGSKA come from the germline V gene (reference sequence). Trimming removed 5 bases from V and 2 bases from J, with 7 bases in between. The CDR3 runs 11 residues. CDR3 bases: TGCAGTGCTCCTAACCCCTACGAGCAGTACTTC. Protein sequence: CSAPNPYEQYF.

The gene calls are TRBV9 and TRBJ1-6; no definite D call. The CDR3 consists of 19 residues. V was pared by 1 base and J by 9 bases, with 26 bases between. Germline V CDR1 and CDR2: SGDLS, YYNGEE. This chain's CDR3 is CASSVRETSGRAGGSPLHF. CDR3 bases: TGTGCCAGCAGCGTAAGGGAGACTAGCGGGAGGGCAGGCGGTTCACCCCTCCACTTT.

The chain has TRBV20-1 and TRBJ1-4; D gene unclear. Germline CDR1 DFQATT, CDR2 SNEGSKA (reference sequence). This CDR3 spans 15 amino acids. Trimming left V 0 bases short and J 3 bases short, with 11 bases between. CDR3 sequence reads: CSARDPGEANEKLFF. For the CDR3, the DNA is TGCAGTGCTAGAGATCCTGGGGAGGCTAATGAAAAACTGTTTTTT.

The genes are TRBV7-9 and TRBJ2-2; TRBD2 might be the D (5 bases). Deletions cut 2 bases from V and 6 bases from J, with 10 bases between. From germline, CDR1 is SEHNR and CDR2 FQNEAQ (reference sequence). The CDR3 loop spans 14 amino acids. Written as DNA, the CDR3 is TGTGCCAGCAGCTTATCGGGGTCGGCCGGGGAGCTGTTTTTT. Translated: CASSLSGSAGELFF.

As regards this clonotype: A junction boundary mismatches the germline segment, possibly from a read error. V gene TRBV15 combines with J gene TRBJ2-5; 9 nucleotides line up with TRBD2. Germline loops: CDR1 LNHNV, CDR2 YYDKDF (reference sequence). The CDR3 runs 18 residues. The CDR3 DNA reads TGTGCCACTAGCAGAGATCTTAGCGGGAGTGTTATAGAAGAGACCCAGCACTTC. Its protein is CATSRDLSGSVIEETQHF. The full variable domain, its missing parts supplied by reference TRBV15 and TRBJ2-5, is DAMVIQNPRYQVTQFGKPVTLSCSQTLNHNVMYWYQQKSSQAPKLLFHYYDKDFNNEADTPDNFQSRRPNTSFCFLDIRSPGLGDTAMYLCATSRDLSGSVIEETQHFGPGTRLLVL.

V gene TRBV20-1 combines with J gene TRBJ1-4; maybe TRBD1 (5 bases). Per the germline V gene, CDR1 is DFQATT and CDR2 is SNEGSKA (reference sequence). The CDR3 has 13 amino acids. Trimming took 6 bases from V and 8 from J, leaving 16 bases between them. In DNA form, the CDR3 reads TGCAGTGCGGGGGGGGGTGGGGAGGAAAAACTGTTTTTT. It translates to CSAGGGGEEKLFF.

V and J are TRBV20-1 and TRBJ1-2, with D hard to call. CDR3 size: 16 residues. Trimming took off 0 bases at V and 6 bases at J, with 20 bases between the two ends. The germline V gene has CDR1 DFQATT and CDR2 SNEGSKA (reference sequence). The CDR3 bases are TGCAGTGCTAGAGATAGTTATTTGAACAGACCCGATGGCTACACCTTC. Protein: CSARDSYLNRPDGYTF.

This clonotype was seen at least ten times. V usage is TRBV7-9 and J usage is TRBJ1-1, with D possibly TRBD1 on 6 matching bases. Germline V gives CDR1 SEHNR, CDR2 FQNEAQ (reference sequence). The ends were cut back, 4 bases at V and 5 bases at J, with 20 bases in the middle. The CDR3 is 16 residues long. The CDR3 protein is CASSSRSTGRGTEAFF. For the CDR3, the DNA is TGTGCCAGCAGCTCGAGGTCCACAGGGAGGGGGACTGAAGCTTTCTTT.

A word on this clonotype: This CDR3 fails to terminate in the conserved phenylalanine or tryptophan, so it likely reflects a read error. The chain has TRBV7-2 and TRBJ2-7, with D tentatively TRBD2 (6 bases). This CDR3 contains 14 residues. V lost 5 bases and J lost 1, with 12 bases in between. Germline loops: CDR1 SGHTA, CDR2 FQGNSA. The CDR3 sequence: CASSLRGLSYEQYS. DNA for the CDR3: TGTGCCAGCAGCCTACGGGGGTTATCCTACGAGCAGTACTCC.

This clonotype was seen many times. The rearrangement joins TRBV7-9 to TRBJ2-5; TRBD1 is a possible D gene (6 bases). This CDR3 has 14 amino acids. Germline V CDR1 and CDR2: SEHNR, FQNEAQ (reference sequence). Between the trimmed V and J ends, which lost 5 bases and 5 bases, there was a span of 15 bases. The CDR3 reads CASSNGQTRETQYF. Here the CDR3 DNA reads TGTGCCAGCAGCAACGGACAGACGAGGGAGACCCAGTACTTC.

The CDR3 bases are TGTGCCAGCAGCTTGGGTGGGGCGGAGGCCTATGGCTACACCTTC. This codes for CASSLGGAEAYGYTF. This chain uses TRBV5-4 with TRBJ1-2, with D tentatively TRBD1 (5 bases). The CDR3 runs to 15 residues. The V end lost 0 bases, the J end lost 4 bases, and 13 bases lay between the germline ends. Germline loops: CDR1 SGHNT, CDR2 YYREEE (reference sequence).

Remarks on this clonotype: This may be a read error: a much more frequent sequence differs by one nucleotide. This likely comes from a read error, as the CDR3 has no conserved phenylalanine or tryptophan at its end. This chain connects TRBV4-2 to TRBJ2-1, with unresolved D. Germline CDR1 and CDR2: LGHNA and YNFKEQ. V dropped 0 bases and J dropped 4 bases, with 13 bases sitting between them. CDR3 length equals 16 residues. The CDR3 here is CASSQEDSTVYNEQFL. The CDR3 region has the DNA TGTGCCAGCAGCCAAGAAGACTCGACGGTATACAATGAGCAGTTCCTC.

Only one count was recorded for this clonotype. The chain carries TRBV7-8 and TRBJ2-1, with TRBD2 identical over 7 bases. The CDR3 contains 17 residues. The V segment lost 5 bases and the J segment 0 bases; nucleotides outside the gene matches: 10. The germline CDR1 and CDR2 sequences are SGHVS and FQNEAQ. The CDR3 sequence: CASSPGLDLVSYNEQFF. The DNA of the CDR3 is TGTGCCAGCAGCCCCGGACTAGATCTAGTCTCCTACAATGAGCAGTTCTTC.

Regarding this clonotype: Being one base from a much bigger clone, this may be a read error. The CDR3 DNA reads TGCGCCAGCAGCTTACTGGGTGAGCCCGAAGAGACCCAGCACTTC. This translates into CASSLLGEPEETQHF. The chain links TRBV5-1 to TRBJ2-5; no clear D gene. The length of the CDR3 is 15 residues. Germline loops: CDR1 SGHRS, CDR2 YFSETQ.

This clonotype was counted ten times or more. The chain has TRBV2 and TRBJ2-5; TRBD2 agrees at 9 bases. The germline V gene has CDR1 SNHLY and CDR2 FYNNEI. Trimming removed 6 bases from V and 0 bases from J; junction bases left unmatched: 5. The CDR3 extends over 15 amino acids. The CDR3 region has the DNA TGTGCCAGCAGACATCAGCGGGGGGACCAAGAGACCCAGTACTTC. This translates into CASRHQRGDQETQYF.

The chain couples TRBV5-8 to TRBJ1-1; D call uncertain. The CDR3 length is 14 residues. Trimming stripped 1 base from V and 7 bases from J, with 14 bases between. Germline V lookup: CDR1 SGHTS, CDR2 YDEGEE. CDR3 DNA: TGTGCCAGCAGCTTGAATCTAGCGGGTATTGAAGCTTTCTTT. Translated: CASSLNLAGIEAFF.

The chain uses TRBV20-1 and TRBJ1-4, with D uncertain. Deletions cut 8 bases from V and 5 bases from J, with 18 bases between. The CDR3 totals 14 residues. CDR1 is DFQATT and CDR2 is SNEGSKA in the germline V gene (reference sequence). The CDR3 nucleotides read TGCAGTTGCGATCCGGCCGAACTAAATGAAAAACTGTTTTTT. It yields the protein CSCDPAELNEKLFF.

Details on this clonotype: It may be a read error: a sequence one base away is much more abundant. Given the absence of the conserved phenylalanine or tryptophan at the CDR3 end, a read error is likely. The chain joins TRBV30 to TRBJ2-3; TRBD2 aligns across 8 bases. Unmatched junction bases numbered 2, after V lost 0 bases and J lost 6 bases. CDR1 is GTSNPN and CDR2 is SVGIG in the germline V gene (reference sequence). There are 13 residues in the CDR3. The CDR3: CAWSVTSGDTQYS. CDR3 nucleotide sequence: TGTGCCTGGAGTGTAACTAGCGGCGATACGCAGTATTCT.